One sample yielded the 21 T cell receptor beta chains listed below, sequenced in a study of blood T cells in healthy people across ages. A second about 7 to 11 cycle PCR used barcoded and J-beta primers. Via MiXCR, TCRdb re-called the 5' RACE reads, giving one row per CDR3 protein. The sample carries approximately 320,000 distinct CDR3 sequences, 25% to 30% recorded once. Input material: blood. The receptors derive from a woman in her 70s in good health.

For the CDR3, the DNA is TGCGCCAGCAGCTTTCCGGGACAAGGGCCGTCACCCCTCCACTTT. This gives the protein CASSFPGQGPSPLHF. This chain links TRBV5-1 with TRBJ1-6, with a weak D call TRBD1 (6 bases). The CDR3 runs to 15 residues. The V and J ends lost 2 bases and 10 bases respectively, with 16 bases between them. Germline V lookup: CDR1 SGHRS, CDR2 YFSETQ.

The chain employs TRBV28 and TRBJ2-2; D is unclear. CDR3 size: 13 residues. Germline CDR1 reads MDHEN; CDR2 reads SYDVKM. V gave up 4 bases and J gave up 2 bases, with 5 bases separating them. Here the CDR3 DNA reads TGTGCCAGCAGTTCCTATAACACCGGGGAGCTGTTTTTT. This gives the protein CASSSYNTGELFF.

CDR3 loop: CASSLQGKGVYEQYF. CDR3 coding DNA: TGTGCCAGCAGTTTACAGGGGAAGGGAGTTTACGAGCAGTACTTC. The V and J genes are TRBV12-3 or TRBV12-4 and TRBJ2-7, with TRBD1 as a possible D gene (6 bases). This CDR3 is 15 amino acids long. V lost 2 bases to trimming and J lost 4 bases, with 15 bases between them.

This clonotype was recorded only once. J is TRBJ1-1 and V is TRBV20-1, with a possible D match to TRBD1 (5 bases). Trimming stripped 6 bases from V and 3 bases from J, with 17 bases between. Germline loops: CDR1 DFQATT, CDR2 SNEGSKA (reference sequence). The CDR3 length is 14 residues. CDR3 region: CSASDWGRYTEAFF. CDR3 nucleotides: TGCAGTGCCAGCGATTGGGGCAGGTACACTGAAGCTTTCTTT.

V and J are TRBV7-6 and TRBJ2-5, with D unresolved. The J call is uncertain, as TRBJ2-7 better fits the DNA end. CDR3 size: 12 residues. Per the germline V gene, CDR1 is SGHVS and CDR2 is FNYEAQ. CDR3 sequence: CASSHHPYEQYF. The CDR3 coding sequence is TGTGCCAGCAGCCACCACCCCTACGAGCAGTACTTC.

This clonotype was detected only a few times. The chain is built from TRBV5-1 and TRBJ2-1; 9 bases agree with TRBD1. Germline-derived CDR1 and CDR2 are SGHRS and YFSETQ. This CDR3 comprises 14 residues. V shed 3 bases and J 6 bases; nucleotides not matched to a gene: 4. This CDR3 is CASSSGTGSNEQFF. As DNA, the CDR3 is TGCGCCAGCAGCTCCGGGACAGGGAGCAATGAGCAGTTCTTC.

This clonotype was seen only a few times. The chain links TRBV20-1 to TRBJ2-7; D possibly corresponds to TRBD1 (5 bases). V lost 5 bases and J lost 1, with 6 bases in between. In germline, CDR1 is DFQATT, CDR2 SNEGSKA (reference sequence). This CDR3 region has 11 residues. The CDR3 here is CSAQGSYEQYF. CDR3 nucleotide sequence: TGCAGTGCTCAGGGTTCCTACGAGCAGTACTTC.

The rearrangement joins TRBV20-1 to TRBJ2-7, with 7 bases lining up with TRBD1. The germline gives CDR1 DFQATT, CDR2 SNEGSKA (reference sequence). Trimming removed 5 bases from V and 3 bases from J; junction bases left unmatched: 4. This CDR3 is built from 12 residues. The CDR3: CSAARDSYEQYF. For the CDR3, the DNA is TGCAGTGCTGCCCGGGACAGCTACGAGCAGTACTTC.

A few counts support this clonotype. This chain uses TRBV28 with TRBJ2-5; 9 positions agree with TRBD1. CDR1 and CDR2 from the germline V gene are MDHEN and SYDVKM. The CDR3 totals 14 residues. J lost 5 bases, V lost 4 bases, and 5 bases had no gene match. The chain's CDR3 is CASSWGQGVETQYF. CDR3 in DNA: TGTGCCAGCAGTTGGGGACAGGGTGTGGAGACCCAGTACTTC.

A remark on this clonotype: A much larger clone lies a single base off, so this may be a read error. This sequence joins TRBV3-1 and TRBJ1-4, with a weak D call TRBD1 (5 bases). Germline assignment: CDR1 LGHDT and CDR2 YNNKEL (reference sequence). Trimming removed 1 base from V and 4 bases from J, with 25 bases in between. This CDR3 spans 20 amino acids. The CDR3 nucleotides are TGTGCCAGCAGCCAAGCTACGATGGGCCAGGGTGGAGAGTATAATGAAAAACTGTTTTTT. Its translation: CASSQATMGQGGEYNEKLFF.

DNA for the CDR3: TGCAGTACCATATTAGCGGGAGAGGAGACCCAGTACTTC. This gives the protein CSTILAGEETQYF. The rearrangement links TRBV20-1 to TRBJ2-5; TRBD2 aligns across 9 bases. The V gene's germline CDR1 is DFQATT and CDR2 SNEGSKA (reference sequence). The CDR3 extends over 13 amino acids. With 8 bases clipped from V and 5 bases from J, the junction kept 9 bases outside the gene matches.

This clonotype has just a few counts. CDR3 nucleotide sequence: TGCGCCAGCAGCCAAGATCGGCTAGACAATGAGCAGTTCTTC. Its protein product is CASSQDRLDNEQFF. V is TRBV4-1 and J is TRBJ2-1; D gene ambiguous. With 0 bases removed from V and 5 bases from J, the gap between germline ends came to 8 bases. The CDR3 contains 14 residues. The germline V gene encodes CDR1 MGHRA and CDR2 YSYEKL.

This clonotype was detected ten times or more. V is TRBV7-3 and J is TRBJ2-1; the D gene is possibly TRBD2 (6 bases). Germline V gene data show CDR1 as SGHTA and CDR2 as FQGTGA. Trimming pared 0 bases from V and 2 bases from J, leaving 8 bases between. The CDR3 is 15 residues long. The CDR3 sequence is CASSLTGEAYNEQFF. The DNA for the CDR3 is TGTGCCAGCAGCTTAACGGGGGAGGCCTACAATGAGCAGTTCTTC.

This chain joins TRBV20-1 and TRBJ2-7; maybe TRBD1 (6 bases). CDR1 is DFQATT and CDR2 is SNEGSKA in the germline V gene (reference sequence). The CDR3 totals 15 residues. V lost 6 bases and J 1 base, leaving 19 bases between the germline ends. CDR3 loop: CSARNRDTISYEQYF. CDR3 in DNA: TGCAGTGCGAGGAACCGGGACACTATTTCCTACGAGCAGTACTTC.

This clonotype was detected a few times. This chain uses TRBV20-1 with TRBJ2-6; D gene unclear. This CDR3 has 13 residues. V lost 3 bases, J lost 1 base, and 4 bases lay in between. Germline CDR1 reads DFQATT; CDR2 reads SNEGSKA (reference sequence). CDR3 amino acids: CSASFSGANVLTF. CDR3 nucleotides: TGCAGTGCTAGCTTTTCTGGGGCCAACGTCCTGACTTTC.

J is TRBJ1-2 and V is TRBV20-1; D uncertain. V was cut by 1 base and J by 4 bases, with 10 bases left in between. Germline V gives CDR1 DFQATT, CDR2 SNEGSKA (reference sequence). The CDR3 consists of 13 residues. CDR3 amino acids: CSARVTVSYGYTF. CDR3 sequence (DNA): TGCAGTGCTAGAGTGACGGTTAGCTATGGCTACACCTTC.

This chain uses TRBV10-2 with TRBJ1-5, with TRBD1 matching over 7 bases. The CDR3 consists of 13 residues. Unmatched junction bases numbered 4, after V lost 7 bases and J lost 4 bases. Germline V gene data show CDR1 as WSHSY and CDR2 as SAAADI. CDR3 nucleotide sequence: TGCGCCAGCAACGACAGGGTTAATCAGCCCCAGCATTTT. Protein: CASNDRVNQPQHF.

For the CDR3, the DNA is TGCAGTGCTCTCGACAGGGTTCATGAAAAACTGTTTTTT. Amino acids: CSALDRVHEKLFF. The chain has TRBV20-1 and TRBJ1-4; TRBD1 matches at 7 bases. The germline CDR1 and CDR2 sequences are DFQATT and SNEGSKA (reference sequence). The CDR3 extends over 13 amino acids. The V gene end was trimmed by 5 bases and the J gene end by 6 bases; junction bases not matched to a gene: 6.

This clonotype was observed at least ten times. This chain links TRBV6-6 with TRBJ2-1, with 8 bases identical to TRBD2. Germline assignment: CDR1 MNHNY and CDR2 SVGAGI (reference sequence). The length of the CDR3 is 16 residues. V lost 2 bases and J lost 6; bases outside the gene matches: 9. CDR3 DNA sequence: TGTGCCAGCAGTTACCTCCTAGCGGGCGCCGGCAATGAGCAGTTCTTC. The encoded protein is CASSYLLAGAGNEQFF.

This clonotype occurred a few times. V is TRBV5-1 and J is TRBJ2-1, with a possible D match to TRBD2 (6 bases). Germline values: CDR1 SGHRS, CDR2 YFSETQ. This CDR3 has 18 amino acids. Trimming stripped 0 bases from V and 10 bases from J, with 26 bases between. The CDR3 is CASSLGRGGIRLVGEQFF. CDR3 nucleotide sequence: TGCGCCAGCAGCTTGGGGAGGGGCGGGATAAGGCTCGTTGGCGAGCAGTTCTTC. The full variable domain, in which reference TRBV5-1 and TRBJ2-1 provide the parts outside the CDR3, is KAGVTQTPRYLIKTRGQQVTLSCSPISGHRSVSWYQQTPGQGLQFLFEYFSETQRNKGNFPGRFSGRQFSNSRSEMNVSTLELGDSALYLCASSLGRGGIRLVGEQFFGPGTRLTVL.

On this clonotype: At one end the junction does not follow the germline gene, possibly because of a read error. The CDR3 coding sequence is TGTGCCGGCAGCCGCCGACAGGGAGGAGAAAAACTGTTTTTT. Translation: CAGSRRQGGEKLFF. The rearrangement links TRBV3-1 to TRBJ1-4, with 7 bases lining up with TRBD1. Germline loops: CDR1 LGHDT, CDR2 YNNKEL (reference sequence). This CDR3 has 14 amino acids.